This T cell receptor beta chain was sequenced during a study of blood T cells in healthy people across ages. Study context: Per every two T cells, about one barcoded beta molecule was captured by template switching. Notes on the study in general: Naive CD4+ cell counts and diversity both ran higher in long-lived than in aged donors. TCR beta diversity tracked closely with naive T cell percentage.

A few counts support this clonotype. Its antigen remains unknown. Sample-barcoded 5' priming and a J-beta primer mix drove a second PCR of roughly 6 to 12 cycles. Each CDR3 protein is one row after TCRdb ran MiXCR on the 5' RACE reads. The repertoire includes around 1,500,000 distinct CDR3 sequences, 28% of them detected once, and more than 6% sits in the top ten. Healthy Russian Caucasian donors spanned ages roughly 6 to 100 years. Germline CDR1 reads LNHNV; CDR2 reads YYDKDF (reference sequence). The CDR3 length is 16 residues. V lost 3 bases, J lost 5 bases, and 6 bases stayed unmatched. This clonotype was obtained from a woman aged 30 to 39 in good health. The V gene is TRBV15, the J gene TRBJ2-1, with 11 bases identical to TRBD2. Material for sequencing was blood. The CDR3 loop is CATSSGGTSGHNEQFF. The CDR3 DNA sequence: TGTGCCACCAGCAGCGGGGGGACTAGCGGCCACAATGAGCAGTTCTTC.